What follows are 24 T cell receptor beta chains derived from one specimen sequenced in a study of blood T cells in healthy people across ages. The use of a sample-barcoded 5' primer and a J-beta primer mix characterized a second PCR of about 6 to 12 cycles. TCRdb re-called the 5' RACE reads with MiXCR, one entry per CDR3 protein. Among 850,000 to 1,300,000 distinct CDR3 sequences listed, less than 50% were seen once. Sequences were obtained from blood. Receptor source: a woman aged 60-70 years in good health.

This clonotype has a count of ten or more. CDR3 DNA sequence: TGTGCCAGCAGCCAAAGGTTGAACTACGAGCAGTACTTC. This translates into CASSQRLNYEQYF. The chain has TRBV4-2 and TRBJ2-7, with D unresolved. The CDR3 totals 13 residues. CDR1 LGHNA and CDR2 YNFKEQ come from the germline V gene. Trimming pared 2 bases from V and 3 bases from J, leaving 8 bases between.

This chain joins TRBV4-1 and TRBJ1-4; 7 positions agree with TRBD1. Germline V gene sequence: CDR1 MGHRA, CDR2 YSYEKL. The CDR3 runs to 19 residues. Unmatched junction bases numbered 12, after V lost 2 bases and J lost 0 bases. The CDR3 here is CASSQLLGQPKATNEKLFF. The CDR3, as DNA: TGCGCCAGCAGCCAACTTTTGGGACAGCCAAAAGCAACTAATGAAAAACTGTTTTTT.

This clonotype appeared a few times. CDR3 coding DNA: TGTGCCAGCAGCTTAGTAGGTTCAGCAACTAATGAAAAACTGTTTTTT. This sequence encodes CASSLVGSATNEKLFF. The chain is built from TRBV7-8 and TRBJ1-4, with unresolved D. The V gene lost 1 base and the J gene lost 0 bases, with 9 bases spanning the gap. This CDR3 contains 16 residues. Germline V CDR1 and CDR2: SGHVS, FQNEAQ.

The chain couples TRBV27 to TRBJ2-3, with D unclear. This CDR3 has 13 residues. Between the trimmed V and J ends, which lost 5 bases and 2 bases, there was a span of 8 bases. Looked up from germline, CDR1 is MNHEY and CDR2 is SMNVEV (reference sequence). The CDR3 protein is CASSVTDTDTQYF. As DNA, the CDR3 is TGTGCCAGCAGTGTTACGGACACAGATACGCAGTATTTT.

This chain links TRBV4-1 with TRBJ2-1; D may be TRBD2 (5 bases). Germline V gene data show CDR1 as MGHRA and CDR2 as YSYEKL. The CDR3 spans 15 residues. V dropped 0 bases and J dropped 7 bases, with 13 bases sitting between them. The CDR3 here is CASSQELEGWNEQFF. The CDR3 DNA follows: TGCGCCAGCAGCCAAGAGTTAGAGGGATGGAATGAGCAGTTCTTC.

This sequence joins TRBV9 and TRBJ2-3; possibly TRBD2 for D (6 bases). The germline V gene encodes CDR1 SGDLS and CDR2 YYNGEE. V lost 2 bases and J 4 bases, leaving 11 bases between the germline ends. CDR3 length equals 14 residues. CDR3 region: CASSVGGSADTQYF. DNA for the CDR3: TGTGCCAGCAGCGTCGGGGGAAGCGCAGATACGCAGTATTTT. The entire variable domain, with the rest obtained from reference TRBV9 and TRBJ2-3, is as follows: DSGVTQTPKHLITATGQRVTLRCSPRSGDLSVYWYQQSLDQGLQFLIQYYNGEERAKGNILERFSAQQFPDLHSELNLSSLELGDSALYFCASSVGGSADTQYFGPGTRLTVL.

The CDR3 is CASSYMGGSDEQFF. Here the CDR3 DNA reads TGTGCCAGCAGTTACATGGGAGGGTCGGATGAGCAGTTCTTC. The V call is TRBV6-2 or TRBV6-3, the J call TRBJ2-1; TRBD2 matches at 7 bases. Germline values: CDR1 MNHEY, CDR2 SVGEGT. The CDR3 totals 14 residues. After removal of 2 bases from V and 8 bases from J, the junction contained 6 bases not matched to a gene.

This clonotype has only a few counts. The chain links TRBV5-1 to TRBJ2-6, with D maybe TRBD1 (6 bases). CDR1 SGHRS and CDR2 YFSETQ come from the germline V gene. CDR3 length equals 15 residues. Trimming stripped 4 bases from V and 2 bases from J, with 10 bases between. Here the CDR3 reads CASSQQGPGANVLTF. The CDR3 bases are TGCGCCAGCAGCCAACAGGGACCTGGGGCCAACGTCCTGACTTTC.

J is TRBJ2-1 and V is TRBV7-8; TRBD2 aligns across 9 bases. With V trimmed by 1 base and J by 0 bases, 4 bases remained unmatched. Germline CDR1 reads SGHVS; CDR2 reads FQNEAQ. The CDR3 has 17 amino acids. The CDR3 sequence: CASSLGGRGRSYNEQFF. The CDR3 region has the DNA TGTGCCAGCAGCTTAGGCGGGAGGGGACGCTCCTACAATGAGCAGTTCTTC.

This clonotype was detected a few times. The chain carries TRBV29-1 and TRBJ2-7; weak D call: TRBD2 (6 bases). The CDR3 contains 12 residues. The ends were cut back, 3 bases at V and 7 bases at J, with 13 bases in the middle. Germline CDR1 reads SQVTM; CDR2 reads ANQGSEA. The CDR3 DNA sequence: TGCAGCGTTGAGTTGGAGGGTAGGGAGCAGTACTTC. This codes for CSVELEGREQYF.

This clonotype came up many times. The chain's CDR3 is CASSVGRDEREYQETQYF. The CDR3, as DNA: TGTGCCAGCAGCGTGGGGCGGGACGAGCGGGAGTACCAAGAGACCCAGTACTTC. This rearrangement joins TRBV9 to TRBJ2-5; 8 bases match TRBD2. Germline CDR1 SGDLS, CDR2 YYNGEE. The CDR3 length is 18 residues. Unmatched junction bases numbered 12, after V lost 2 bases and J lost 0 bases. Full variable domain (rest looked up from reference TRBV9 and TRBJ2-5): DSGVTQTPKHLITATGQRVTLRCSPRSGDLSVYWYQQSLDQGLQFLIQYYNGEERAKGNILERFSAQQFPDLHSELNLSSLELGDSALYFCASSVGRDEREYQETQYFGPGTRLLVL.

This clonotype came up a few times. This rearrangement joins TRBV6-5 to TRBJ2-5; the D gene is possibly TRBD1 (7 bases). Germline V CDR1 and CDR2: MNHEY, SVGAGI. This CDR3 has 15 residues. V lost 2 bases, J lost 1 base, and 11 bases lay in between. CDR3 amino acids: CASSYAGQIQETQYF. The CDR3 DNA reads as TGTGCCAGCAGTTACGCGGGACAGATCCAAGAGACCCAGTACTTC.

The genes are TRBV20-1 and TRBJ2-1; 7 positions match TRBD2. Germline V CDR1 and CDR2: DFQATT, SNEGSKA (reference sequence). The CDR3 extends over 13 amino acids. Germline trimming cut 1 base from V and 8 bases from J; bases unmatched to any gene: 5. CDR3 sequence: CSARARGGHEQFF. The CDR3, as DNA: TGCAGTGCTAGAGCCCGCGGGGGTCATGAGCAGTTCTTC.

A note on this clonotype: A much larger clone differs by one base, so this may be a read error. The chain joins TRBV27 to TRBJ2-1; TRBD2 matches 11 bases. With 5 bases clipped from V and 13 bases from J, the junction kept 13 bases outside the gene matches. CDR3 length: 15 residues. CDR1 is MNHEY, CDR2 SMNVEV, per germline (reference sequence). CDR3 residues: CASSLGLAAQETQFF. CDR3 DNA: TGTGCCAGCAGTCTGGGACTAGCGGCCCAAGAGACCCAGTTCTTC.

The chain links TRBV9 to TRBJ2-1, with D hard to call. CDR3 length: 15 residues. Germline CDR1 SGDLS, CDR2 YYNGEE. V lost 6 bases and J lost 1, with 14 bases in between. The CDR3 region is CASTGEAWSYNEQFF. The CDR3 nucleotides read TGTGCCAGCACTGGAGAGGCATGGTCCTACAATGAGCAGTTCTTC.

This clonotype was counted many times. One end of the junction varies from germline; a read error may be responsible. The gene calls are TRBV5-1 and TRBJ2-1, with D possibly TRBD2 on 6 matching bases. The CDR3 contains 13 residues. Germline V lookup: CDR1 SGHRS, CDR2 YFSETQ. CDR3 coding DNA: TGTGCCAGCAGCTTAGGAGGGGCCAATGAGCAGTTCTTC. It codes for CASSLGGANEQFF.

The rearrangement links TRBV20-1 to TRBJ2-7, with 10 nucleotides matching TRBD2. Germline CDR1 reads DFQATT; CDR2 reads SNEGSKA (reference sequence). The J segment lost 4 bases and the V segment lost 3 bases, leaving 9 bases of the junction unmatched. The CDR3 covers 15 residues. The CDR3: CSASSLAGITYEQYF. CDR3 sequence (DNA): TGCAGTGCTAGTTCACTAGCGGGAATTACTTACGAGCAGTACTTC.

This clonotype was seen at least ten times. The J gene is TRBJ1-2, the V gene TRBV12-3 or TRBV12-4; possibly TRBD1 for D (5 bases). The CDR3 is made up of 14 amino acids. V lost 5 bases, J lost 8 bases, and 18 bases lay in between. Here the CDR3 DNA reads TGTGCCAGCAGTCCTCCTCCAGGGTCGATCGGCTACACCTTC. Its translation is CASSPPPGSIGYTF.

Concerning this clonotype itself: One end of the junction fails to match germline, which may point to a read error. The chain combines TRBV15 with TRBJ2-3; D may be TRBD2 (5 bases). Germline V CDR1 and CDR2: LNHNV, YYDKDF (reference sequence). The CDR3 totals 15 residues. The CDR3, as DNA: TGTGTCACCGGCAGAGATAGAGGGAATACAGATACGCAGTATTTT. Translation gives CVTGRDRGNTDTQYF. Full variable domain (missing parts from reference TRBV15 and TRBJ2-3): DAMVIQNPRYQVTQFGKPVTLSCSQTLNHNVMYWYQQKSSQAPKLLFHYYDKDFNNEADTPDNFQSRRPNTSFCFLDIRSPGLGDTAMYLCVTGRDRGNTDTQYFGPGTRLTVL.

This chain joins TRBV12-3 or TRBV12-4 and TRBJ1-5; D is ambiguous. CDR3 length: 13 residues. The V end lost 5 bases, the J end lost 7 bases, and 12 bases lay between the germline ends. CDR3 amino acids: CASSPEPLQPQHF. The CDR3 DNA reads TGTGCCAGCAGTCCCGAGCCTTTGCAGCCCCAGCATTTT.

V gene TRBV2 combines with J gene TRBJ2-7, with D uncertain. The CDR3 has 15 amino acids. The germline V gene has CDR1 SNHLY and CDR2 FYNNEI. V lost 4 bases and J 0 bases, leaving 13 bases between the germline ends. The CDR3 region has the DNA TGTGCCAGCAGTGGAGGAGTTGGTTCCTCCTACGAGCAGTACTTC. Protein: CASSGGVGSSYEQYF.

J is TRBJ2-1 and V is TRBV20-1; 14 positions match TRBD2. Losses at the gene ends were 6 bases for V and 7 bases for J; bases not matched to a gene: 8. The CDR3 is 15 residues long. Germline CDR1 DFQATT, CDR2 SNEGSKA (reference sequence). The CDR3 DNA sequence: TGCAGTGCGACGACTAGCGGGAGGGCCAGTAATGAGCAGTTCTTC. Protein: CSATTSGRASNEQFF.

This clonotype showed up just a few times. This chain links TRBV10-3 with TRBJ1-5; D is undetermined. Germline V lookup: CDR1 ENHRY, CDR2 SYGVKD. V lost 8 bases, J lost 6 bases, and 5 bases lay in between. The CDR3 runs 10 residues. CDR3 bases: TGTGCCATCGGGAGTCAGCCCCAGCATTTT. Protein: CAIGSQPQHF.

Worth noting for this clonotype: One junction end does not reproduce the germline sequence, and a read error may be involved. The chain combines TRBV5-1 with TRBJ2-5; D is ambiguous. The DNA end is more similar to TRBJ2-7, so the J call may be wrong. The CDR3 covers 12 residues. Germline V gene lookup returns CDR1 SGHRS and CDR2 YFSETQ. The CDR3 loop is CANSLDLYEQYF. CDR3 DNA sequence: TGCGCCAACAGCCTAGACTTGTACGAGCAGTACTTC.